This T cell receptor (beta chain) is from a study of T cell responses to AZD1222 COVID-19 vaccine (dated by TCRdb to the early 2020s). A note on the overall study: TCR sequencing covered fewer than 250 trial participants: 200 to 220 given two doses of AZD1222 and about 26 given two doses of MenACWY control vaccine. Trial participants were enrolled by age into 18-55, 56-69 and 70-plus year subgroups, with about 150, 28 and 57 TCR-sequenced participants respectively. The study at large found these results: The 56-69-year group was small, and its depth increase did not reach significance, likely because of low power. After two AZD1222 doses, both the breadth and the depth of spike-specific TCRs were significantly higher than at day 0 and than in MenACWY recipients. Participants were mostly white British, with more females than males. The authors suggested clonal diversity may have been underestimated. Conclusions about previously exposed vaccinees are limited because only a handful of AZD1222 recipients were SARS-CoV-2 seropositive at baseline. Reportedly, almost half of the unique spike-specific TCRs recognized epitopes lying outside the regions that are mutated in the B.1.351 and B.1.1.7 variants. Because no day 14 peak-response samples were available, the repertoires could be characterized only after the peak T cell response. The vaccine-associated CD4 TCRs covered the entire spike protein, and the dominant responses fell in regions 160-218 and 743-854.

The CDR3 regions of human TCRbeta chains were subjected to immunosequencing. Concerning the study's data processing: Repertoire TCRs were checked for matches against a reference library of SARS-CoV-2-specific TCRs that had been generated using the MIRA antigen-specificity platform. Breadth was defined as the fraction of unique TCRs that were SARS-CoV-2-associated, and depth was defined as the fraction of total T cells that were SARS-CoV-2-associated. Each spike-specific TCR was assigned to its reactive spike region and to a CD4 or CD8 class using the MIRA data. Log10-transformed breadth and depth values were compared by one-way ANOVA with Sidak's multiple comparisons tests. The immuneACCESS repertoire file appears here via TCRdb, limited to in-frame rearrangements. These files lack a portion of the clones; in checked studies, under half of the deficit traces to unresolved V genes, and the cause of the others is not known. V, J and clone size are taken as reported in that table, and D and trimming were inferred from the DNA itself. The sample includes 90,000 to 120,000 clones, with about 85% observed a single time. Clones ranked in the top ten supply less than 6% of the sample.

The meaning of the sample's time point label: about 28 days (+/-7) after the second vaccine dose. AZD1222 recipients whose second dose came at about 4 weeks and those whose second dose came at about 12 weeks were combined into one group, since spike-specific TCR depth and breadth did not differ between the two schedules. The vaccinee samples were drawn from two UK trials, COV001 and COV002, one of which was a single-blind randomized controlled phase 2/3 trial testing AZD1222 (ChAdOx1 nCoV-19) in healthy adults. Trial participant PBMC samples were collected at day 0 and day 28 after the second dose for TCRbeta chain sequencing. About this clone: The target of this receptor is not known. There are no base qualities to consult, and no much larger clone falls within one base.

The specimen comprised peripheral blood, sampled 28 days after the second AZD1222 dose. This TCR was sampled from an adult who received the AZD1222 COVID-19 vaccine.

The CDR3 has the sequence CASTGGEETQYF. In nucleotide form, the sequence is TGTGCCAGCACAGGGGGCGAGGAGACCCAGTACTTC. The chain is encoded by TRBV18 joined to TRBJ2-5, and 9 junction bases match TRBD1. V loses 8 bases at its end and J loses 5 bases; junction bases beyond the gene matches: 3. The CDR3 runs 12 amino acids, cysteine and phenylalanine included. The only DNA kept is the CDR3, 36 bases in frame from the first base. CDR1 and CDR2 (KGHSH, LQKENI) derive from the germline V gene.